The clone carrying this T cell receptor beta chain was found a few times. Antigen unknown. Time point denoted: sample taken at primary tumor resection. TCRs were sequenced from unsorted whole RNA of tumor, nontumor lung or PBMC. The data are from a study of spatial heterogeneity in lung cancer. Turning to the study itself: Sequencing consistently turned up more beta-chain sequences than alpha-chain sequences. On average, each unique TCR and UMI combination appeared more than ten times in raw reads.

Germline CDR1 reads MNHNS; CDR2 reads SASEGT. J gave up 12 bases and V 2 bases, and 15 bases lay outside the gene matches. This CDR3 is 17 amino acids long. Study-level points and caveats: Ubiquitous expanded tumor TCRs surfaced in blood more at resection than they did at follow-up.

Every molecule of TCR cDNA had its own unique molecular identifier. TCRdb reprocessed the 5' RACE reads via MiXCR and lists one record per CDR3 protein. This table has about 44,000 distinct CDR3 sequences, roughly an eighth appearing once. The clonotype comes from a male donor with early-stage non-small cell lung cancer. The sequencing used PBMCs, collected at surgery. The chain has TRBV6-1 and TRBJ1-6, with TRBD1 identical over 8 bases. CDR3 coding DNA: TGTGCCAGCAGTGAACACGGACAGACAGGGGTCCGTAGACCCCTCCACTTT. Its protein product is CASSEHGQTGVRRPLHF.